This T cell receptor (beta chain) was sequenced during a study of Ad26.COV2.S vaccination and SARS-CoV-2 variants. The sample's treatment: 15 to 20 received Ad26.COV2.S at low or high dose, single or two shots; several received placebo; per-sample allocation not given. Samples analyzed were those drawn on day 63 after the first vaccine or placebo injection. V gave up 6 bases and J gave up 7 bases, with 15 bases separating them. Germline V gene data show CDR1 as KGHSH and CDR2 as LQKENI. The CDR3 loop spans 14 amino acids. Only in-frame clones appear in the TCRdb table, and some are missing; sequencing was by immunoSEQ multiplex PCR. The sample lists fewer than 500,000 clones; 89% were seen once.

This sequence originates from a person aged 18 to 65 who received the Ad26.COV2.S COVID-19 vaccine or a placebo. The V gene is TRBV18, the J gene TRBJ1-4, with TRBD1 as a possible D gene (5 bases). The sequencing here drew on peripheral blood, taken in a trial of Ad26.COV2.S vaccine versus placebo. CDR3 coding DNA: TGTGCCAGCTCGCGACCTACCGGGGGTGAAAAACTGTTTTTT. It codes for CASSRPTGGEKLFF.